The present T cell receptor (beta chain) was sequenced within a study of blood T cell dynamics during melanoma immunotherapy. Clones were read by immunoSEQ multiplex PCR, and TCRdb kept only the in-frame ones, dropping some. Here the sample spans roughly 15,000 clones, around 86% being singletons. The time point was: week 3, after first cycle of checkpoint inhibitor. This clone was seen only a few times. The V and J ends lost 2 bases and 1 base respectively, with 8 bases between them. Looked up from germline, CDR1 is LNHDA and CDR2 is SQIVND (reference sequence). CDR3 size: 14 residues. Sequencing was performed on blood, taken from a patient treated with checkpoint blockade. The J gene is TRBJ1-1, the V gene TRBV19, with D unclear. This receptor was taken from a human donor with melanoma. The CDR3 region has the DNA TGTGCCAGTAGTATAAGGACGGGGAACACTGAAGCTTTCTTT. Protein product: CASSIRTGNTEAFF. Full variable domain (outside the CDR3, taken from reference TRBV19 and TRBJ1-1): DGGITQSPKYLFRKEGQNVTLSCEQNLNHDAMYWYRQDPGQGLRLIYYSQIVNDFQKGDIAEGYSVSREKKESFPLTVTSAQKNPTAFYLCASSIRTGNTEAFFGQGTRLTVV.